The 17 T cell receptor beta chains in this list originate from one sample, sequenced in a study of blood T cell repertoires in COVID-19. Sequencing used immunoSEQ multiplex PCR; TCRdb keeps in-frame clones, though not all of them. The table has about 74,000 clones, 85% to 90% seen once. Input material: peripheral blood. The receptors were sampled from an elderly woman with active or convalescent COVID-19.

This chain joins TRBV11-2 and TRBJ1-6, with D uncertain. CDR1 is SGHAT and CDR2 is FQNNGV in the germline V gene. The CDR3 loop spans 13 amino acids. Trimming took 0 bases from V and 7 from J, leaving 4 bases between them. Here the CDR3 reads CASSLDPNSPLHF. CDR3 coding DNA: TGTGCCAGCAGCTTAGATCCGAATTCACCCCTCCACTTT. Complete variable domain (other parts from reference TRBV11-2 and TRBJ1-6): EAGVAQSPRYKIIEKRQSVAFWCNPISGHATLYWYQQILGQGPKLLIQFQNNGVVDDSQLPKDRFSAERLKGVDSTLKIQPAKLEDSAVYLCASSLDPNSPLHFGNGTRLTVT.

The genes are TRBV6-5 and TRBJ1-5; D unclear. The germline V gene encodes CDR1 MNHEY and CDR2 SVGAGI. The CDR3 has 15 residues. V was clipped by 0 bases and J by 5 bases, with 11 bases between them. The CDR3 DNA reads as TGTGCCAGCAGTTACTCGATTGTGACTCATCAGCCCCAGCATTTT. Its protein is CASSYSIVTHQPQHF.

The chain carries TRBV30 and TRBJ1-3; 7 bases are a match to TRBD1. There are 14 residues in the CDR3. The trim removed 3 bases at V and 0 bases at J, leaving 2 bases unmatched. In germline, CDR1 is GTSNPN, CDR2 SVGIG (reference sequence). CDR3 sequence reads: CAWSGTVSGNTIYF. CDR3 sequence (DNA): TGTGCCTGGAGCGGGACAGTCTCTGGAAACACCATATATTTT.

J is TRBJ2-6 and V is TRBV7-3, with TRBD2 identical over 7 bases. Per the germline V gene, CDR1 is SGHTA and CDR2 is FQGTGA. The CDR3 runs 18 residues. With 5 bases clipped from V and 0 bases from J, the junction kept 10 bases outside the gene matches. The CDR3 region has the DNA TGTGCCAGCAGCCTGGGAGGGGTCCCATCCTCTGGGGCCAACGTCCTGACTTTC. Encoded protein: CASSLGGVPSSGANVLTF.

The chain employs TRBV4-3 and TRBJ2-3, with 7 bases lining up with TRBD1. V gave up 4 bases and J gave up 3 bases; unmatched junction bases: 7. The CDR3 runs 15 residues. Germline V gene data show CDR1 as LGHNA and CDR2 as YSLEER. The CDR3 coding sequence is TGCGCCAGCAGCCTAAAGACAGGGCGGACAGATACGCAGTATTTT. Protein sequence: CASSLKTGRTDTQYF.

The chain employs TRBV5-6 and TRBJ1-1; D remains unclear. Trimming shortened V by 0 bases and J by 5 bases, and 11 bases separated the two germline ends. The germline V gene encodes CDR1 SGHDT and CDR2 YYEEEE. This CDR3 region has 14 residues. DNA of the CDR3: TGTGCCAGCAGCTTGGTTGGGGAGAGAACTGAAGCTTTCTTT. It is translated as CASSLVGERTEAFF.

The chain combines TRBV10-3 with TRBJ2-1, with D maybe TRBD2 (7 bases). Germline-derived CDR1 and CDR2 are ENHRY and SYGVKD. The V end lost 0 bases, the J end lost 0 bases, and 15 bases lay between the germline ends. This CDR3 contains 18 residues. CDR3 sequence reads: CAISESRGGGSSYNEQFF. The CDR3 nucleotides read TGTGCCATCAGTGAGTCTCGCGGGGGCGGGAGCTCCTACAATGAGCAGTTCTTC.

This clone was observed a handful of times. The J gene is TRBJ2-1, the V gene TRBV29-1; D is possibly TRBD2 (5 bases). Germline assignment: CDR1 SQVTM and CDR2 ANQGSEA. The CDR3 extends over 12 amino acids. V was cut by 5 bases and J by 7 bases, with 12 bases left in between. The CDR3 region has the DNA TGCAGCGTTCTTACGGGGTTAAATGAGCAGTTCTTC. Translating gives CSVLTGLNEQFF.

This chain links TRBV11-2 with TRBJ2-7; 10 bases are a match to TRBD2. CDR1 and CDR2 (germline): SGHAT, FQNNGV. The V and J ends lost 2 bases and 6 bases, in that order; junction bases with no gene match: 4. The CDR3 has 14 residues. CDR3 residues: CASSLLAGVGEQYF. In DNA form, the CDR3 reads TGTGCCAGCAGCTTACTAGCGGGAGTAGGCGAGCAGTACTTC.

This clone was observed once. The V call is TRBV3-1 (or the pseudogene TRBV3-2), the J call TRBJ1-2; unclear D gene. Between the trimmed V and J ends, which lost 1 base and 4 bases, there was a span of 10 bases. Germline values: CDR1 LGHDT, CDR2 YNNKEL (reference sequence). This CDR3 comprises 14 residues. CDR3 amino acids: CASSQAPAGYGYTF. CDR3 DNA: TGTGCCAGCAGCCAAGCGCCGGCGGGCTATGGCTACACCTTC.

The chain employs TRBV9 and TRBJ2-7, with D unresolved. The V and J ends lost 4 bases and 0 bases respectively, with 11 bases between them. Germline assignment: CDR1 SGDLS and CDR2 YYNGEE. The CDR3 is 14 residues long. CDR3 DNA sequence: TGTGCCAGCAGCCCCCGGTGGGCCTCCTACGAGCAGTACTTC. It yields the protein CASSPRWASYEQYF.

The genes are TRBV19 and TRBJ1-5; D call uncertain. The CDR3 consists of 14 residues. The germline gives CDR1 LNHDA, CDR2 SQIVND (reference sequence). The V gene lost 7 bases and the J gene lost 6 bases, with 16 bases spanning the gap. The CDR3 nucleotides are TGTGCCAGTACCCAGTCACCCGATCTTCAGCCCCAGCATTTT. It specifies CASTQSPDLQPQHF. The entire variable domain, with the rest obtained from reference TRBV19 and TRBJ1-5, is as follows: DGGITQSPKYLFRKEGQNVTLSCEQNLNHDAMYWYRQDPGQGLRLIYYSQIVNDFQKGDIAEGYSVSREKKESFPLTVTSAQKNPTAFYLCASTQSPDLQPQHFGDGTRLSIL.

The V gene is TRBV30, the J gene TRBJ1-1; the D gene is possibly TRBD1 (6 bases). CDR1 is GTSNPN, CDR2 SVGIG, per germline (reference sequence). V lost 4 bases and J 5 bases, leaving 11 bases between the germline ends. There are 12 residues in the CDR3. The CDR3: CAWITGWTEAFF. CDR3 nucleotide sequence: TGTGCCTGGATCACAGGGTGGACTGAAGCTTTCTTT.

The V gene is TRBV7-6, the J gene TRBJ2-7, with D tentatively TRBD2 (6 bases). The germline CDR1 and CDR2 sequences are SGHVS and FNYEAQ. With 3 bases removed from V and 3 bases from J, the gap between germline ends came to 15 bases. CDR3 length equals 15 residues. CDR3 nucleotides: TGTGCCAGCAGCTTCGGAGGAGGGCAGGACTACGAGCAGTACTTC. This gives the protein CASSFGGGQDYEQYF.

The chain uses TRBV27 and TRBJ2-7; weak D call: TRBD2 (5 bases). This CDR3 comprises 13 residues. The ends were cut back, 2 bases at V and 4 bases at J, with 9 bases in the middle. The germline CDR1 and CDR2 sequences are MNHEY and SMNVEV (reference sequence). The CDR3: CASSLREDYEQYF. In DNA form, the CDR3 reads TGTGCCAGCAGTTTACGGGAAGATTACGAGCAGTACTTC.

The rearrangement joins TRBV3-1 (or the pseudogene TRBV3-2) to TRBJ2-2, with D possibly matching TRBD2 (6 bases). The V gene's germline CDR1 is LGHDT and CDR2 YNNKEL (reference sequence). Trimming stripped 4 bases from V and 6 bases from J, with 12 bases between. This CDR3 spans 14 amino acids. The CDR3 DNA sequence: TGTGCCAGCAGCCTCCTAGCGAGGGCCGGGGAGCTGTTTTTT. Amino acid sequence: CASSLLARAGELFF.

The CDR3 here is CASSRQTGITGELFF. In nucleotides, the CDR3 is TGCGCCAGCAGCCGCCAGACAGGGATAACCGGGGAGCTGTTTTTT. The chain combines TRBV4-3 with TRBJ2-2; 7 nucleotides line up with TRBD1. The CDR3 has 15 amino acids. Germline CDR1 and CDR2: LGHNA and YSLEER. The V and J ends lost 4 bases and 5 bases, in that order; junction bases with no gene match: 7.